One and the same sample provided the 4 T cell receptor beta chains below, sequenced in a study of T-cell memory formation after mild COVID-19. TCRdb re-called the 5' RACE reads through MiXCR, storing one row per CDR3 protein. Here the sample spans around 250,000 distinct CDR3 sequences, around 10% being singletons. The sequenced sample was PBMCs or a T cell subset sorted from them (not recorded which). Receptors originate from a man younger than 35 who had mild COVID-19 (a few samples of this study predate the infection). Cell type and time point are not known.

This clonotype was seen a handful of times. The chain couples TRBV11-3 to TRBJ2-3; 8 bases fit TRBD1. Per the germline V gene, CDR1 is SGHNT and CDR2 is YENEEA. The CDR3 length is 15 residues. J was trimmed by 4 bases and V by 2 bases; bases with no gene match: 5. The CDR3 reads CASSLRTGTADTQYF. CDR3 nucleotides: TGTGCCAGCAGCTTAAGGACAGGGACTGCAGATACGCAGTATTTT.

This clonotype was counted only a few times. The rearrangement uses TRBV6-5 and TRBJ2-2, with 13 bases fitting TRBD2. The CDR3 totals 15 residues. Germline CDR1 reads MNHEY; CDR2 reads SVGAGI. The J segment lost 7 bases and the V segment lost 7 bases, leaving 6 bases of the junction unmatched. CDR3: CASKGLAGAFGELFF. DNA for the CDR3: TGTGCCAGCAAAGGACTAGCGGGGGCCTTCGGGGAGCTGTTTTTT.

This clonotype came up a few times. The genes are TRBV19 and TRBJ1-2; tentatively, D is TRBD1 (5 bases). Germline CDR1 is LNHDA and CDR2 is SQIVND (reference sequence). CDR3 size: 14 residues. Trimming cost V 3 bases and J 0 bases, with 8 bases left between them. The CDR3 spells CASSITGANYGYTF. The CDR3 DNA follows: TGTGCCAGTAGTATCACAGGAGCTAACTATGGCTACACCTTC.

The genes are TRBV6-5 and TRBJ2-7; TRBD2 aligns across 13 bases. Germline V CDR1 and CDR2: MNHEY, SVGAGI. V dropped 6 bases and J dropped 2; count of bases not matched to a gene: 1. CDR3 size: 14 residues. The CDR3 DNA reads TGTGCCAGCAGGGGGACTAGCGGGGCCTACGAGCAGTACTTC. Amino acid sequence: CASRGTSGAYEQYF.